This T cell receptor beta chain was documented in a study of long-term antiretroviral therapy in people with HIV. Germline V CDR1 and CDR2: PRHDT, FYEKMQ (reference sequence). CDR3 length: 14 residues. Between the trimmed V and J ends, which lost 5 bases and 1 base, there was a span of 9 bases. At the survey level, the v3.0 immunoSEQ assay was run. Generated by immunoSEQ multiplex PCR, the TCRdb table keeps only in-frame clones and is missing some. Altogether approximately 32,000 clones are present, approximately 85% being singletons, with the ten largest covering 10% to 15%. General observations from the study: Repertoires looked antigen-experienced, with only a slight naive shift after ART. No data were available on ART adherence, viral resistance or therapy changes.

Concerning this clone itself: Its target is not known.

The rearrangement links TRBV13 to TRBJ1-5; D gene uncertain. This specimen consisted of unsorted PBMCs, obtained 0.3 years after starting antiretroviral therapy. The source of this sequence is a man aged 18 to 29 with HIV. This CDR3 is CASSPSRSNQPQHF. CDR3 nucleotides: TGTGCCAGCAGCCCTTCAAGAAGCAATCAGCCCCAGCATTTT.